This TCR beta chain was captured by sequencing in a study of blood T cell repertoires in COVID-19. A single count supports this clone. V was clipped by 2 bases and J by 4 bases, with 14 bases between them. Germline V gene sequence: CDR1 MGHRA, CDR2 YSYEKL. The CDR3 length is 15 residues. The data were produced by immunoSEQ multiplex PCR, yet TCRdb's version contains in-frame clones alone and is incomplete. The sample includes approximately 500,000 clones, over 75% seen only once; the top ten take approximately 2.9%. This receptor was taken from a human donor in a cohort sampled during active COVID-19. Sequencing was done on a sample of peripheral blood. V and J are TRBV4-1 and TRBJ1-2; weak D call: TRBD1 (5 bases). DNA of the CDR3: TGCGCCAGCAGCCAACCCCCCCAGGGTGGCTATGGCTACACCTTC. This translates into CASSQPPQGGYGYTF.